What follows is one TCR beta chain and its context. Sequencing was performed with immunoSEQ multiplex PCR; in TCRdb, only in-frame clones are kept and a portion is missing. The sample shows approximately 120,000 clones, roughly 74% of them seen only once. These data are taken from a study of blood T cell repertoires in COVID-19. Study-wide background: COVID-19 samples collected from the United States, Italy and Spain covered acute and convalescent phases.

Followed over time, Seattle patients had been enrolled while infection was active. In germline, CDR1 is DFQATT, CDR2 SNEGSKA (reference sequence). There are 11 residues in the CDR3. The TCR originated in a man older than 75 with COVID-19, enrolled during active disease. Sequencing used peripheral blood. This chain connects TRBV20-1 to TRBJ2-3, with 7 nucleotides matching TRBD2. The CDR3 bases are TGCGGGGGGGAGATGCGGGAGTCGCAGTATTTT. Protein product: CGGEMRESQYF.